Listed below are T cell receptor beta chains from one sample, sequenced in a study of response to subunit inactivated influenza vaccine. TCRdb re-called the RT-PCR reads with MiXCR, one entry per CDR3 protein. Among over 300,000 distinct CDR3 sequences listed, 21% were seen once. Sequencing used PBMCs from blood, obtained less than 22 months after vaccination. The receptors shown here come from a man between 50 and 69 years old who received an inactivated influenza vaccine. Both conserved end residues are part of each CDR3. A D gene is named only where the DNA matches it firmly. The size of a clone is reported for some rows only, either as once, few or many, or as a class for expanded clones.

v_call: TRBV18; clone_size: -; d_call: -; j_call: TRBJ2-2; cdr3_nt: TGTGCCAGCTCACCACCGGCCGACACCGGGGAGCTGTTTTTT; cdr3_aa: CASSPPADTGELFF
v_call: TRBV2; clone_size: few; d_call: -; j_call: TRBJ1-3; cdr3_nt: TGTGCCAGCAGTGAATGGCATTCAGACACCATATATTTT; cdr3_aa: CASSEWHSDTIYF
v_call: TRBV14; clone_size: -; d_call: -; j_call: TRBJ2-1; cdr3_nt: TGTGCCAGCAGCCATTCCCCTGAGGGGGTAGTTCAGTTCTTC; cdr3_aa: CASSHSPEGVVQFF
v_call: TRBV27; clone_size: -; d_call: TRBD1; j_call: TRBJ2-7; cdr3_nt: TGTGCCAGCAGTTTAGGGACAGGGAACACCTACGAGCAGTACTTC; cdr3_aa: CASSLGTGNTYEQYF
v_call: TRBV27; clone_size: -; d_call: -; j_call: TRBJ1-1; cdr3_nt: TGTGCCAGCAGTTTACAGGGTAGGTTTACTGTAGCTTTCTTT; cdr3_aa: CASSLQGRFTVAFF
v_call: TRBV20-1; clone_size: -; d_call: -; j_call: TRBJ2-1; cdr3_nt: TGCAGTGCTAGCGGGGGCCCCTCCTACAATGAGCAGTTCTTC; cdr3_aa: CSASGGPSYNEQFF
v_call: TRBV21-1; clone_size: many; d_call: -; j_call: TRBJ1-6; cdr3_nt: TGTGCCAGCAGCAAGCACGGTACTTCAGGGTATTCACCCCTCCACTTT; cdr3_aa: CASSKHGTSGYSPLHF
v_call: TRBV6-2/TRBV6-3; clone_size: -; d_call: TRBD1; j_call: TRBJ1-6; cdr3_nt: TGTGCCAGCCGACGAAGGGACAGGGATGATTCACCCCTCCACTTT; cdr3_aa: CASRRRDRDDSPLHF
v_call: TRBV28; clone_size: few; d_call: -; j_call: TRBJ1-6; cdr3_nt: TGTGCCAGCAGTATCCAGGGAGCGCATATTAATTCACCCCTCCACTTT; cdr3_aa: CASSIQGAHINSPLHF
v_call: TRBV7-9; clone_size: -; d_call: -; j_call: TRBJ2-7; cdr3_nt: TGTGCCAGCAGCTTAGTCTCTCCCAGGGCCTACGAGCAGTACTTC; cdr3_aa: CASSLVSPRAYEQYF
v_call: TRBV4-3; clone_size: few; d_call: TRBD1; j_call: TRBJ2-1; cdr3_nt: TGCGCCAGCAGCGAACAGGGGACCCTACGATACAATGAGCAGTTCTTC; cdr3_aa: CASSEQGTLRYNEQFF
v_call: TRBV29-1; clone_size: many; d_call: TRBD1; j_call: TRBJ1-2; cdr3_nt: TGCAGCGTTGAGCCAGGGGGCTATGGCTACACCTTC; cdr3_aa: CSVEPGGYGYTF
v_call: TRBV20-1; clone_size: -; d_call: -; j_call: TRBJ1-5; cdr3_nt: TGCAGTGCTAACGCGGCTCTGGGTATAGGCGGTAGTCAGCCCCAGCATTTT; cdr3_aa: CSANAALGIGGSQPQHF
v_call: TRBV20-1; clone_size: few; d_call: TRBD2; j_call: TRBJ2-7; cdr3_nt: TGCAGTGCCAACCGGGACTACTACGAGCAGTACTTC; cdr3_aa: CSANRDYYEQYF
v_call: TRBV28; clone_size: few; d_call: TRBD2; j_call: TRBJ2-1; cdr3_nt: TGTGCCAGCAGCCGCGTGGCCGGGGGGTTCTACAATGAGCAGTTCTTC; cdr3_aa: CASSRVAGGFYNEQFF
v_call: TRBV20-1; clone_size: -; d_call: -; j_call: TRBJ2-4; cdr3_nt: TGCAGTGCTAGAGACCAGGCTGAGCTAGCCAAAAACAGTCAGTACTTC; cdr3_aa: CSARDQAELAKNSQYF
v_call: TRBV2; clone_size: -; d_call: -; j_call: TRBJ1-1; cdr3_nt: TGTGCCAGCAGTTACCAGACAACGGGCACTGAAGCTTTCTTT; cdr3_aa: CASSYQTTGTEAFF
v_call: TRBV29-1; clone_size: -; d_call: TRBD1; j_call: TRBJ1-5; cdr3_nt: TGCAGCGTTGTAACCACAGGGGTGGATCAGCCCCAGCATTTT; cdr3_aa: CSVVTTGVDQPQHF
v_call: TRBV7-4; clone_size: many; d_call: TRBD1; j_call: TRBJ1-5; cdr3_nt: TGTGCCAGCAGCTTTCCAGGGGGCTGTCTGGGAAGAAGCAATCAGCCCCAGCATTTT; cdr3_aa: CASSFPGGCLGRSNQPQHF
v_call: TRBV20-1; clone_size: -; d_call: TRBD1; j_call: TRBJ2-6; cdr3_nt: TGCAGTGCCAATTCCCCGGGACAGGGACTCTCTGGGGCCAACGTCCTGACTTTC; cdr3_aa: CSANSPGQGLSGANVLTF
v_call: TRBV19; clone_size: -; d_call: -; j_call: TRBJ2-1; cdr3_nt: TGTGCCAGTAGTAACCGGGGCGCCAAAAATGAGCAGTTCTTC; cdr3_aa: CASSNRGAKNEQFF
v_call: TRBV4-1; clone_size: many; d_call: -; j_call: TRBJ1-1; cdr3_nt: TGCGCCAGCAGCCGGGACACCCGAGTTTGGGTGAACACTGAAGCTTTCTTT; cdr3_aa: CASSRDTRVWVNTEAFF
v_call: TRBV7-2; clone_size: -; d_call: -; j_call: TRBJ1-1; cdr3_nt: TGTGCCAGCAGCTCCCAAAGCCGGGCCTCCACTGAAGCTTTCTTT; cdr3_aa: CASSSQSRASTEAFF
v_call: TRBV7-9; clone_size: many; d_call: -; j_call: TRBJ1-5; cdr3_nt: TGTGCCAGCAGCTTAATCGGTTACAATCAGCCCCAGCATTTT; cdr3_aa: CASSLIGYNQPQHF
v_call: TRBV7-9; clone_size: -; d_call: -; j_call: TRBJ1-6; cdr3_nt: TGTGCCAGCAGCTTAGCGACCCCAAATTCACCCCTCCACTTT; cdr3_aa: CASSLATPNSPLHF
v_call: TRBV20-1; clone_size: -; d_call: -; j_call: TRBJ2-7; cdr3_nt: TGCAGTGCTAGGGGCCGCGTTTTTACCTACGAGCAGTACTTC; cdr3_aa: CSARGRVFTYEQYF
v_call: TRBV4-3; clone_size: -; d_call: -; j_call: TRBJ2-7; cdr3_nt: TGCGCCAGCAGCCAATTTGTGGGATCCTACGAGCAGTACTTC; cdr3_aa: CASSQFVGSYEQYF
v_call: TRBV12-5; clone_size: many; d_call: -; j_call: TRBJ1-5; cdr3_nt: TGTGCTAGTGGTTGGGAGGGACAGCCCCAGCATTTT; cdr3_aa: CASGWEGQPQHF
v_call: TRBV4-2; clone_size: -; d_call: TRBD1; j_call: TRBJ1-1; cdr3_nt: TGTGCCAGCAGCCAAGTCGTCTTCAGGGGGCAGGGGAACACTGAAGCTTTCTTT; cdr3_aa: CASSQVVFRGQGNTEAFF
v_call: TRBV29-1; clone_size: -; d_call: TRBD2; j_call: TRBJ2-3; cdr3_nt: TGCAGCGTGGGGGGGAGGACTAGAAGATCCCCAGATACGCAGTATTTT; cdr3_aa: CSVGGRTRRSPDTQYF
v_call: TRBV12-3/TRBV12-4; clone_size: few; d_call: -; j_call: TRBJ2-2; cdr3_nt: TGTGCCAGCAGATCACAGGACTTCGGGGAGCTGTTTTTT; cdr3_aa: CASRSQDFGELFF